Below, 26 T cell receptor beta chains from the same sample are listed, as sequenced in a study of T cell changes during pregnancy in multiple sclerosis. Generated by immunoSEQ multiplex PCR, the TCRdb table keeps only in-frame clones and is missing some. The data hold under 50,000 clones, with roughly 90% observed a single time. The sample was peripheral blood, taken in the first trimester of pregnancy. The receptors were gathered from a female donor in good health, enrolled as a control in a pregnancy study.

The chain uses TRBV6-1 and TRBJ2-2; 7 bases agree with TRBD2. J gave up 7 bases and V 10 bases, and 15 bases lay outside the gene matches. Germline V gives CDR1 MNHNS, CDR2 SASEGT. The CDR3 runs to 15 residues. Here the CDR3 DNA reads TGTGCCACTAGCTCTTACCGGGGGGTAATCGGGGAGCTGTTTTTT. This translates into CATSSYRGVIGELFF.

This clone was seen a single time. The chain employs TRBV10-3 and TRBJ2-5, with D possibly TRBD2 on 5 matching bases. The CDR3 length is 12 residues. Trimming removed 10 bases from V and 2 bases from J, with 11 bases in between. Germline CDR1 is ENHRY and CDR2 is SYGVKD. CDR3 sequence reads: CATSGVQETQYF. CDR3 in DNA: TGTGCCACATCCGGGGTACAAGAGACCCAGTACTTC.

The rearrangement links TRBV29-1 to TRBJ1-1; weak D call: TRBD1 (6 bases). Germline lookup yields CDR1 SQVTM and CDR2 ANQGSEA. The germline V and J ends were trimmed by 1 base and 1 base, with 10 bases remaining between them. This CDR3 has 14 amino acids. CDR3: CSVEGDTSNTEAFF. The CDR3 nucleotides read TGCAGCGTTGAAGGGGACACCTCGAACACTGAAGCTTTCTTT.

The CDR3 loop reads CASRGTGQDTQYF. DNA of the CDR3: TGTGCCAGCAGGGGGACAGGGCAAGATACGCAGTATTTT. This chain connects TRBV2 to TRBJ2-3; 9 positions agree with TRBD1. Germline CDR1 reads SNHLY; CDR2 reads FYNNEI. The CDR3 runs to 13 residues. Trimming at V came to 6 bases and at J to 5 bases, leaving 3 bases not matched to a gene.

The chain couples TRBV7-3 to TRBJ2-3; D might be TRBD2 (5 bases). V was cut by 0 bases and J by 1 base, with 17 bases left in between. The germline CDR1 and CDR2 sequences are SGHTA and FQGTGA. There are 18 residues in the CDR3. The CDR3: CASSLTPNLGGGTDTQYF. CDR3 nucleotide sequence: TGTGCCAGCAGCTTAACCCCGAACCTAGGAGGTGGCACAGATACGCAGTATTTT. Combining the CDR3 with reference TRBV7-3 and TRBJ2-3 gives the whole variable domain GAGVSQTPSNKVTEKGKYVELRCDPISGHTALYWYRQSLGQGPEFLIYFQGTGAADDSGLPNDRFFAVRPEGSVSTLKIQRTERGDSAVYLCASSLTPNLGGGTDTQYFGPGTRLTVL.

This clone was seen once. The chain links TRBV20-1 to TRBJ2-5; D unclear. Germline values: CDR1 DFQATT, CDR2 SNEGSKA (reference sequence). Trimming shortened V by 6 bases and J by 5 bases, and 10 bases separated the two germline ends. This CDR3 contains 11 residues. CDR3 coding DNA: TGCAGTGCCTTCTACAGTGAGACCCAGTACTTC. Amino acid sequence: CSAFYSETQYF.

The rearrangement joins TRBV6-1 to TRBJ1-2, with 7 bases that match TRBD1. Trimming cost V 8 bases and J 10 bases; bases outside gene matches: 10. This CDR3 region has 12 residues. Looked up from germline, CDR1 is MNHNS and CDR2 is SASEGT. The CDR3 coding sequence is TGTGCCAGCCTCGGGGACAGATCCGCCTACACCTTC. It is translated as CASLGDRSAYTF.

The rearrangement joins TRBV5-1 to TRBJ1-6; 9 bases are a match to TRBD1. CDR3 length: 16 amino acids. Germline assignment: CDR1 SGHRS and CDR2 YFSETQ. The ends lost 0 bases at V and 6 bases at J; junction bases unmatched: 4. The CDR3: CASSLGTGVGNSPLHF. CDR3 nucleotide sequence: TGCGCCAGCAGCTTGGGGACAGGGGTTGGTAATTCACCCCTCCACTTT.

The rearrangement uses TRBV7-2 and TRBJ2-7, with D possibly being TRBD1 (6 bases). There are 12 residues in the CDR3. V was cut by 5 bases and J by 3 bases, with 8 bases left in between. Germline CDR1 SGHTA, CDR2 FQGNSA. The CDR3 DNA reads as TGTGCCAGCAGCCGGGACAACTACGAGCAGTACTTC. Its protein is CASSRDNYEQYF.

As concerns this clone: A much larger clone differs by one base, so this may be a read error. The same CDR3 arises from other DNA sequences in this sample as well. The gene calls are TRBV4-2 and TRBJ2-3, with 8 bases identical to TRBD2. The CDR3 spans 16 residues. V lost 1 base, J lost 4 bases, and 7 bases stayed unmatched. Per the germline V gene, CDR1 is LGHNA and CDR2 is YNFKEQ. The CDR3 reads CASSQASAGVPDTQYF. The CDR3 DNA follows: TGTGCCAGCAGCCAAGCTTCAGCGGGAGTCCCAGATACGCAGTATTTT.

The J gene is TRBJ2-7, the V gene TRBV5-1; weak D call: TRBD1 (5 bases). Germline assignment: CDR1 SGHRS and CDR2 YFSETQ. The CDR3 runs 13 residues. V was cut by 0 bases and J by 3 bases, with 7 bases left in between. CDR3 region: CASSLGGGYEQYF. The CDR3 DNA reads TGCGCCAGCAGCTTGGGGGGCGGCTACGAGCAGTACTTC.

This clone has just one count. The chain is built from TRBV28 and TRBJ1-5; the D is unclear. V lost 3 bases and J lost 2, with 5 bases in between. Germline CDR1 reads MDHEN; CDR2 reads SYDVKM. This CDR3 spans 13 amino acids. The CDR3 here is CASSFYRNQPQHF. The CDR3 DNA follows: TGTGCCAGCAGTTTCTATCGCAATCAGCCCCAGCATTTT.

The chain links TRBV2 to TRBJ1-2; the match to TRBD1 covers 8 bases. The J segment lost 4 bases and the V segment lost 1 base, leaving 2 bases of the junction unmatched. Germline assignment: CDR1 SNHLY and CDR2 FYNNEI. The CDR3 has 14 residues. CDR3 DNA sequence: TGTGCCAGCAGTGAAGAAGACAGGGGCTATGGCTACACCTTC. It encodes CASSEEDRGYGYTF.

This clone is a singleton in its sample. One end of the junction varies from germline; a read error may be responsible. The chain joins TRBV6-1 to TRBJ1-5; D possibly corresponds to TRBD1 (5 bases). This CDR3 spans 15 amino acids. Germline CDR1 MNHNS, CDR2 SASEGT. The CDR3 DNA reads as TGTGCCAGCAGAGAAGGGTCGGGGGGCAATCAGCCCCAGCATTTT. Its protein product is CASREGSGGNQPQHF.

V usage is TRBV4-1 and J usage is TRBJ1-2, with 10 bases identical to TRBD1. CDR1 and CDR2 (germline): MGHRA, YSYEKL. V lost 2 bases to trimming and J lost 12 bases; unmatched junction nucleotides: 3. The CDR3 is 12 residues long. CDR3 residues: CASSQPGQGNTF. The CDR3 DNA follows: TGCGCCAGCAGCCAACCGGGACAGGGGAACACCTTC.

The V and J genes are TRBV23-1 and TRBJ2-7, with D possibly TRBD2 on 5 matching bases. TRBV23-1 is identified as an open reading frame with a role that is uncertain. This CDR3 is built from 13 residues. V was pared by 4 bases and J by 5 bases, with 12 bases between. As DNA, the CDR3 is TGCGCCAGCAGTCTGGTAGGGAGCAACGAGCAGTACTTC. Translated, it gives CASSLVGSNEQYF.

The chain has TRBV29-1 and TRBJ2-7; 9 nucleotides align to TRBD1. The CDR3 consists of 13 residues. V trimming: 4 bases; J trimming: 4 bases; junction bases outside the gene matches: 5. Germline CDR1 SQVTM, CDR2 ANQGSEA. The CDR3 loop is CSVGLTGGYEQYF. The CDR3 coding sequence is TGCAGCGTTGGTTTGACAGGGGGATACGAGCAGTACTTC.

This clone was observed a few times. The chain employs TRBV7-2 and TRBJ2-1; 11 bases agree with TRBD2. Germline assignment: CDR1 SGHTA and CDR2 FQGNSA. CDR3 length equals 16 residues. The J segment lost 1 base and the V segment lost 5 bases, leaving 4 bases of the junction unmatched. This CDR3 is CASSPVAGGSYNEQFF. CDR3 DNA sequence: TGTGCCAGCAGCCCCGTAGCGGGAGGGTCCTACAATGAGCAGTTCTTC.

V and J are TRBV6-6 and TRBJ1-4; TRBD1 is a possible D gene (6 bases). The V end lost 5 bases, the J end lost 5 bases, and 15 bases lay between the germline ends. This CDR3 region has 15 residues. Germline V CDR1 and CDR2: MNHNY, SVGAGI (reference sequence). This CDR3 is CASSPRTVINEKLFF. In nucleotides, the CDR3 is TGTGCCAGCAGTCCCCGGACAGTGATAAATGAAAAACTGTTTTTT.

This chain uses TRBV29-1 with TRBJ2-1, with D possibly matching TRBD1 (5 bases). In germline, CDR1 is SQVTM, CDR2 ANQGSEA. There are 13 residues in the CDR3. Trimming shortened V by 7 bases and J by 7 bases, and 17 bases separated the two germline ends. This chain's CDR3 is CSGTLMAGNEQFF. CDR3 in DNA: TGCAGCGGGACCCTTATGGCAGGGAATGAGCAGTTCTTC.

CDR3 in amino acids: CASRAGTNSPLHF. Written as DNA, the CDR3 is TGTGCCAGTAGGGCAGGAACTAATTCACCCCTCCACTTT. The chain carries TRBV19 and TRBJ1-6; D unresolved. Trimming stripped 6 bases from V and 6 bases from J, with 9 bases between. Germline V gene lookup returns CDR1 LNHDA and CDR2 SQIVND (reference sequence). The CDR3 length is 13 residues.

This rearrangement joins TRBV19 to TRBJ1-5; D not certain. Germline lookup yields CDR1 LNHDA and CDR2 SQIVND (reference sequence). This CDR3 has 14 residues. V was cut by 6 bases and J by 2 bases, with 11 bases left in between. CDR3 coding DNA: TGTGCCAGTAGCGTACGGTCGGGCAATCAGCCCCAGCATTTT. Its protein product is CASSVRSGNQPQHF.

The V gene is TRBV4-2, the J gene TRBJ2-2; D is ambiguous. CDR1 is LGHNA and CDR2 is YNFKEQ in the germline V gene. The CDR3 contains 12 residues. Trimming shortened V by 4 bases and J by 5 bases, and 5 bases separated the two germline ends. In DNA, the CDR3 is TGTGCCAGCAGCCCGAGGACCGGGGAGCTGTTTTTT. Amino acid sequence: CASSPRTGELFF.

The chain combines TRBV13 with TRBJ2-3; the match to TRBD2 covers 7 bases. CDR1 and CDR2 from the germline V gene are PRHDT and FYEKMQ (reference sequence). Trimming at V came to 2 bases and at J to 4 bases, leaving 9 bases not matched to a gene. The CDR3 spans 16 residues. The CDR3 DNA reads TGTGCCAGCAGCTTAAAGGTGGCGGGGGAGGCAGATACGCAGTATTTT. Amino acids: CASSLKVAGEADTQYF.

The DNA for the CDR3 is TGTGCCAGCAGGAGAAACAGGGGCGGCGGGGAGCTGTTTTTT. It is translated as CASRRNRGGGELFF. This rearrangement joins TRBV5-4 to TRBJ2-2, with 7 positions matching TRBD1. CDR3 length: 14 residues. V was pared by 5 bases and J by 7 bases, with 8 bases of the junction left unmatched. The germline gives CDR1 SGHNT, CDR2 YYREEE (reference sequence).

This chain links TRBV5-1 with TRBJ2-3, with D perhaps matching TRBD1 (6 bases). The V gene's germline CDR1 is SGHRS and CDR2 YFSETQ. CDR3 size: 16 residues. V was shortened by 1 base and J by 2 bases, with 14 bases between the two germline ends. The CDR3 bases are TGCGCCAGCAGCTTGCGACAGGTGGGAAACACAGATACGCAGTATTTT. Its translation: CASSLRQVGNTDTQYF. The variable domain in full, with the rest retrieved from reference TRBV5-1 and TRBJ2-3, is KAGVTQTPRYLIKTRGQQVTLSCSPISGHRSVSWYQQTPGQGLQFLFEYFSETQRNKGNFPGRFSGRQFSNSRSEMNVSTLELGDSALYLCASSLRQVGNTDTQYFGPGTRLTVL.